Listed below are T cell receptor beta chains from one sample, sequenced in a study of early T cells in non-severe SARS-CoV-2 infection. TCRdb redid the calling of the 5' RACE reads with MiXCR, one entry per CDR3 protein. The sample holds 15,000 to 25,000 distinct CDR3 sequences; less than 5% are singletons and the top ten take 7.2%. Sequencing was done on a sample of whole blood. Receptors were obtained from an adult who was a healthcare worker with PCR-confirmed SARS-CoV-2 infection or an uninfected control (not recorded which). Each CDR3 is given with its conserved first and last residue. The D gene is left open where the match is weak. Size is stated for part of the rows, as once, few or many counts, or as a class when the clone is expanded.

CDR3aa	CDR3nt	v_gene	j_gene	d_gene	abundance
CASSLVTGNDQPQHF	TGTGCCAGCAGCTTGGTCACAGGGAACGATCAGCCCCAGCATTTT	TRBV5-5	TRBJ1-5	NA	many
CASSRGLAGLSSYNEQFF	TGTGCCAGCAGCCGGGGACTAGCGGGGCTTAGCTCCTACAATGAGCAGTTCTTC	TRBV6-5	TRBJ2-1	TRBD2	many
CATSLRTGGAEEKLFF	TGTGCCACCAGCCTCCGCACGGGGGGCGCGGAAGAAAAACTGTTTTTT	TRBV25-1	TRBJ1-4	NA	few
CSASPTSGYTDTQYF	TGCAGTGCTAGTCCTACTAGCGGTTACACAGATACGCAGTATTTT	TRBV20-1	TRBJ2-3	TRBD2	many
CASSLGGPWFAGELFF	TGTGCCAGCAGCTTAGGAGGACCATGGTTCGCCGGGGAGCTGTTTTTT	TRBV5-6	TRBJ2-2	NA	many
CSVEEAARVYGYTF	TGCAGCGTTGAGGAGGCAGCCAGGGTATATGGCTACACCTTC	TRBV29-1	TRBJ1-2	NA	many
CASSFRTRPYGYTF	TGTGCCAGCAGCTTCAGGACAAGGCCGTATGGCTACACCTTC	TRBV11-2	TRBJ1-2	NA	many
CASGSLPGELFF	TGTGCCAGCGGGTCACTCCCCGGGGAGCTGTTTTTT	TRBV7-9	TRBJ2-2	NA	many
CASSWGQGTYEQYF	TGTGCCAGCAGTTGGGGCCAGGGGACCTACGAGCAGTACTTC	TRBV27	TRBJ2-7	NA	many
CASSQDPQQPQHF	TGCGCCAGCAGCCAAGATCCTCAGCAGCCCCAGCATTTT	TRBV4-3	TRBJ1-5	NA	NA
CASRPTSGGAYEQYF	TGTGCCAGCAGGCCTACTAGCGGGGGGGCCTACGAGCAGTACTTC	TRBV28	TRBJ2-7	TRBD2	many
CAWSLEDTQYF	TGTGCCTGGTCTTTGGAAGATACGCAGTATTTT	TRBV30	TRBJ2-3	NA	many
CASSFRAGLAGGDTNNEQFF	TGTGCCAGCAGTTTCCGAGCCGGCCTAGCGGGGGGCGATACCAACAATGAGCAGTTCTTC	TRBV12-3/TRBV12-4	TRBJ2-1	TRBD2	few
CASSPLGGGQGDTQYF	TGTGCCAGCAGCCCTCTCGGGGGGGGCCAAGGAGATACGCAGTATTTT	TRBV9	TRBJ2-3	TRBD2	many
CASSMGRLYEQYF	TGTGCCAGCTCTATGGGACGCCTCTACGAGCAGTACTTC	TRBV18	TRBJ2-7	NA	many
CASSARQGASANVQTF	TGTGCCAGCAGCGCCAGACAGGGGGCCTCGGCCAACGTCCAGACTTTC	TRBV11-3	TRBJ2-6	TRBD1	NA
CASSRDRRGEQYF	TGTGCCAGCAGCCGGGACCGACGGGGAGAGCAGTACTTC	TRBV12-3/TRBV12-4	TRBJ2-7	NA	many